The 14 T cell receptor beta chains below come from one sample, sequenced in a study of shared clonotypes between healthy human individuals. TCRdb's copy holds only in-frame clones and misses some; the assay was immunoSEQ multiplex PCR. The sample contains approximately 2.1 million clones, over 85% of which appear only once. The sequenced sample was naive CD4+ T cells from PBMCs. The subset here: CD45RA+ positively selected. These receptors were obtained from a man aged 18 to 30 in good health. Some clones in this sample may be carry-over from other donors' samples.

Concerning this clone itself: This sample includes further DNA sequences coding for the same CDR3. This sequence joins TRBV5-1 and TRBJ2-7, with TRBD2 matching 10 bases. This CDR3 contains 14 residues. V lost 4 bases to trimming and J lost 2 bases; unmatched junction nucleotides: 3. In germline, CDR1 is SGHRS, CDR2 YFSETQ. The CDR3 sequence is CASSLSGGTYEQYF. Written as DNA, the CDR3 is TGCGCCAGCAGCCTTAGCGGGGGGACCTACGAGCAGTACTTC.

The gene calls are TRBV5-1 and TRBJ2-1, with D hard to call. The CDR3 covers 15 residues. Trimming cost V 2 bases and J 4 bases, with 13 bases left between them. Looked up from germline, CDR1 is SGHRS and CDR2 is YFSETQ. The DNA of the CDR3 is TGCGCCAGCAGCTTTGGGGTAATCGGATACAATGAGCAGTTCTTC. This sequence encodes CASSFGVIGYNEQFF.

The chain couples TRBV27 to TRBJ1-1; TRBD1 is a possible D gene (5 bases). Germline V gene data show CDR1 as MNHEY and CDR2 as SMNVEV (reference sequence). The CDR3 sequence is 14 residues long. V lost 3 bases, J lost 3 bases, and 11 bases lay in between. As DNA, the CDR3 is TGTGCCAGCAGTTTTCGGGGGATACACACTGAAGCTTTCTTT. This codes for CASSFRGIHTEAFF.

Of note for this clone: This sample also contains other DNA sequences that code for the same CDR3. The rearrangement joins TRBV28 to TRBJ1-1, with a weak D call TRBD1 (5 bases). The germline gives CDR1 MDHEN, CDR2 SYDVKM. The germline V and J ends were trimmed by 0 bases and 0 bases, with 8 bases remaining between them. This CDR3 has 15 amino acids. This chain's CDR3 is CASSLWGTVNTEAFF. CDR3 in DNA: TGTGCCAGCAGTTTATGGGGGACGGTGAACACTGAAGCTTTCTTT. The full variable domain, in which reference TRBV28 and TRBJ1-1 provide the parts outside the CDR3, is DVKVTQSSRYLVKRTGEKVFLECVQDMDHENMFWYRQDPGLGLRLIYFSYDVKMKEKGDIPEGYSVSREKKERFSLILESASTNQTSMYLCASSLWGTVNTEAFFGQGTRLTVV.

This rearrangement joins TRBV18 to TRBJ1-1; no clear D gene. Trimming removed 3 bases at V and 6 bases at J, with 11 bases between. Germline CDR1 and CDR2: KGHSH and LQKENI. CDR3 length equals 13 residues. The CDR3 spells CASSPERHSEAFF. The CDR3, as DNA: TGTGCCAGCTCACCCGAACGGCACTCTGAAGCTTTCTTT.

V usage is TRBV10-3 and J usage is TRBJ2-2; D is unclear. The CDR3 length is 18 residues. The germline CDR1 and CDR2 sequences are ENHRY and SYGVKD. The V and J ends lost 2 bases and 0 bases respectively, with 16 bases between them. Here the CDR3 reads CAISEDLLHPTNTGELFF. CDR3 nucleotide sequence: TGTGCCATCAGTGAGGACTTACTTCACCCGACGAACACCGGGGAGCTGTTTTTT.

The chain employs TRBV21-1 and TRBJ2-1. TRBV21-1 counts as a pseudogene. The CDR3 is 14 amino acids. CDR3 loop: CASSNGPEGNEQFF. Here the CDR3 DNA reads TGTGCCAGCAGCAACGGACCCGAGGGGAATGAGCAGTTCTTC.

In DNA form, the CDR3 reads TGTGCCAGCATTACCAACGGGGCAGGGGGCTTCGCAGCTAAAGGGCGGCAAGCTTTCTTT. Protein sequence: CASITNGAGGFAAKGRQAFF. The chain is built from TRBV28 and TRBJ1-1, with 8 bases fitting TRBD1. V was clipped by 7 bases and J by 9 bases; unmatched bases: 31. Germline V gene lookup returns CDR1 MDHEN and CDR2 SYDVKM. This CDR3 contains 20 residues. Variable domain in full (rest from reference TRBV28 and TRBJ1-1): DVKVTQSSRYLVKRTGEKVFLECVQDMDHENMFWYRQDPGLGLRLIYFSYDVKMKEKGDIPEGYSVSREKKERFSLILESASTNQTSMYLCASITNGAGGFAAKGRQAFFGQGTRLTVV.

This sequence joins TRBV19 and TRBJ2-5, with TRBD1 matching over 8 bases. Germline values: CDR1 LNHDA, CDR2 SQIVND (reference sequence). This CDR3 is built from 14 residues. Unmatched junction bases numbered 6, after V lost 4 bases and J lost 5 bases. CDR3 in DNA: TGTGCCAGTAGTAGACAGGGGATTTTGGAGACCCAGTACTTC. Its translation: CASSRQGILETQYF.

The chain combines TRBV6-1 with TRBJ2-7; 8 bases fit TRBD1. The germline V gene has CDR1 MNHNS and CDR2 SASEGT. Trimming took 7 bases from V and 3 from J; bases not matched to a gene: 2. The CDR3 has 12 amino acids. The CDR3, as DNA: TGTGCCAGCACTGACAGGGGCTACGAGCAGTACTTC. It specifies CASTDRGYEQYF.

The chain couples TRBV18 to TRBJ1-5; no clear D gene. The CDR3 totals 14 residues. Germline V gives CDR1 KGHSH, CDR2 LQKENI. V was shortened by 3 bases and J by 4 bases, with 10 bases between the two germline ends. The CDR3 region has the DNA TGTGCCAGCTCACCCGATATACGTAATCAGCCCCAGCATTTT. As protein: CASSPDIRNQPQHF.

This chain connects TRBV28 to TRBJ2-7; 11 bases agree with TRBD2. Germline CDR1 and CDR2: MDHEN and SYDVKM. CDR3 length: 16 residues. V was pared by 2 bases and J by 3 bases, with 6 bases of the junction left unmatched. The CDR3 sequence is CASSLPLAGGIYEQYF. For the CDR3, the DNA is TGTGCCAGCAGTTTACCTCTAGCGGGAGGAATCTACGAGCAGTACTTC.

The CDR3 loop reads CASQWGGGTEAFF. The DNA for the CDR3 is TGTGCCAGCCAGTGGGGGGGTGGCACTGAAGCTTTCTTT. The chain joins TRBV6-1 to TRBJ1-1; perhaps TRBD1 as D (5 bases). From germline, CDR1 is MNHNS and CDR2 SASEGT. The CDR3 covers 13 residues. The V gene lost 8 bases and the J gene lost 4 bases, with 14 bases spanning the gap.

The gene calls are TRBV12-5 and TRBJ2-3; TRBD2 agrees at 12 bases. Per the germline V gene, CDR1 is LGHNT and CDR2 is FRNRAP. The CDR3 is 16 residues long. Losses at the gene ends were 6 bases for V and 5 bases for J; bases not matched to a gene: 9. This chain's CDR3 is CASGLGLAGFGDTQYF. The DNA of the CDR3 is TGTGCTAGTGGATTAGGACTAGCGGGATTTGGAGATACGCAGTATTTT.